This T cell receptor beta chain was observed in a study of identical twins' blood T cells. Original processing notes: Clonotypes per individual ranged from about 95,000 to nearly 550,000. TCRdb re-called the 5' RACE reads through MiXCR, storing one row per CDR3 protein. These V and J calls derive from TCRdb rather than the authors' analysis. Of around 380,000 distinct CDR3 sequences in the sample, more than 25% were seen once. V lost 7 bases and J lost 6; bases outside the gene matches: 13. CDR3 length: 15 amino acids. Germline V CDR1 and CDR2: MNHNS, SASEGT. Study outcomes and limitations: Twins shared more top CDR3 clonotypes than unrelated donors did.

Notes on this clonotype: Its target is not known.

The chain has TRBV6-1 and TRBJ2-3; 7 nucleotides align to TRBD2. The sequenced sample was PBMCs. The receptor was derived from a woman aged 18 to 55 in good health. CDR3 region: CASKERGSSSDTQYF. The CDR3 DNA sequence: TGTGCCAGCAAGGAACGCGGGAGCTCGAGTGATACGCAGTATTTT.